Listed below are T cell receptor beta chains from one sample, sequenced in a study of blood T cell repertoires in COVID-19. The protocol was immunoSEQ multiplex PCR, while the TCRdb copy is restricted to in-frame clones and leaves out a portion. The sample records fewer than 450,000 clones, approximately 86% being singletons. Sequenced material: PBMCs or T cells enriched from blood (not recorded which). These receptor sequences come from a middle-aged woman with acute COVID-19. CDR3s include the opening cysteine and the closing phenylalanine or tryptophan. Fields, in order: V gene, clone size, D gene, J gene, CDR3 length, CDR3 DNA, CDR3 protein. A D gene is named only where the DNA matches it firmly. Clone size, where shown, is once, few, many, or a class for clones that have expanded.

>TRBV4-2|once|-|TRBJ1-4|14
TGTGCCAGCAGCCAGACGGGTAGTAATGAAAAACTGTTTTTT
CASSQTGSNEKLFF
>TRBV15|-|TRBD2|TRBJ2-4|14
TGTGCCACTACCCCGTTGGGGGGGAAAAACATTCAGTACTTC
CATTPLGGKNIQYF
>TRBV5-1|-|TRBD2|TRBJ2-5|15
TGCGCCAGCAGCGGGGGAGAGCGGGGTCGGGAGACCCAGTACTTC
CASSGGERGRETQYF
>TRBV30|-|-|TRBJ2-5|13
TGTGCCTGGAGCACAGGTTCTCAAGAGACCCAGTACTTC
CAWSTGSQETQYF
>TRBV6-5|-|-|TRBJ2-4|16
TGTGCCAGCAGTTTCGACAGAAAAATAGCCAAAAACATTCAGTACTTC
CASSFDRKIAKNIQYF
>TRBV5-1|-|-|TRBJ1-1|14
TGCGCCAGCAGCTTGGACGCAGGGAACACTGAAGCTTTCTTT
CASSLDAGNTEAFF
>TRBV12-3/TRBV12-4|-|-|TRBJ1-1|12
TGTGCCAGCAGCCCACGACAGATAAAAGCTTTCTTT
CASSPRQIKAFF
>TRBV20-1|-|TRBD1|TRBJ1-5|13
TGCAGTGCTAGTGGGACAGTTAATCAGCCCCAGCATTTT
CSASGTVNQPQHF
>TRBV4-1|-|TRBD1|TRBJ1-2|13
TGCGCCAGCAGCGGGGACAGGGGCTATGGCTACACCTTC
CASSGDRGYGYTF
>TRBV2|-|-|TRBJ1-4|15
TGTGCCAGCAGCGCCGACCTCCCTCGAGGTGAAAAACTGTTTTTT
CASSADLPRGEKLFF
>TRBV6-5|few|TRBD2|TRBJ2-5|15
TGTGCCAGCAGTTATTGGCGGGGGTACCAAGAGACCCAGTACTTC
CASSYWRGYQETQYF
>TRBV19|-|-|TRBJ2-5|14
TGTGCCAGTAGTATAGATTCCAGTCAAGAGACCCAGTACTTC
CASSIDSSQETQYF
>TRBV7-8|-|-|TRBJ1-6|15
TGTGCCAGCAGCTTCGTGAGCTCCTATAATTCACCCCTCCACTTT
CASSFVSSYNSPLHF
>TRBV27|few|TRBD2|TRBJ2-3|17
TGTGCCAGCAGTTCACCAACTAGCGGGGGCGACCCCGATACGCAGTATTTT
CASSSPTSGGDPDTQYF
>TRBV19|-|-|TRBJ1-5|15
TGTGCCAGTAGTATAGGGCGGGGGGGTCGGCAGCCCCAGCATTTT
CASSIGRGGRQPQHF
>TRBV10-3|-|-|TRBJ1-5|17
TGTGCCATCAGTGAGTCGTGGGGGGTCGGGAGCAATCAGCCCCAGCATTTT
CAISESWGVGSNQPQHF
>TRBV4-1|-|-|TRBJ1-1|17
TGCGCCAGCAGCCCTACAGCACCCCGCCTTATGAACACTGAAGCTTTCTTT
CASSPTAPRLMNTEAFF
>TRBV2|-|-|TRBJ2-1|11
TGTGCCAGCTATGTTCTCAATGAGCAGTTCTTC
CASYVLNEQFF
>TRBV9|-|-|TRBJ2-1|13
TGTGCCAGCAGCGTTCAGGGTTACGGTGAGCAGTTCTTC
CASSVQGYGEQFF
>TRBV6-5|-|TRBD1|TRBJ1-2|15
TGTGCCAGCACCTCCCGGGACAGGGTAGCGGGCGGCTACACCTTC
CASTSRDRVAGGYTF
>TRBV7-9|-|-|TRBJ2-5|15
TGTGCCAGCAGCTTAGATGGGGGCATTGTAGAGACCCAGTACTTC
CASSLDGGIVETQYF
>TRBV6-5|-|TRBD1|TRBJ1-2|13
TGTGCCAGCAAGGCAGGGGGGTTCTATGGCTACACCTTC
CASKAGGFYGYTF
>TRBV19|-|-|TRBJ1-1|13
TGTGCCAGTAGTAAAGACGGGGTGCGTGAAGCTTTCTTT
CASSKDGVREAFF
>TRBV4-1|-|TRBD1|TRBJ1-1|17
TGCGCCAGCAGGCTGGTACTAGTGGGACAGGGGAACACTGAAGCTTTCTTT
CASRLVLVGQGNTEAFF
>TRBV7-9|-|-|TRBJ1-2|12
TGTGCCAGCAGCTTAAACGGAGGAGGCTACACCTTC
CASSLNGGGYTF
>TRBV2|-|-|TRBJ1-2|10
TGTGCCAGCGTAAGAGGGGGCTACACCTTC
CASVRGGYTF
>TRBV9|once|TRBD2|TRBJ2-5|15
TGTGCCAGCAGCGTAGGGACTAGCGGGGCAGAGACCCAGTACTTC
CASSVGTSGAETQYF
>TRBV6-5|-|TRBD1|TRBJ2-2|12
TGTGCCAGCGGTACAGGGGACGGGGAGCTGTTTTTT
CASGTGDGELFF
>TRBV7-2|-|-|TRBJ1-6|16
TGTGCCAGCAGCTTCGGAGAAAGAACTGAGGGTTCACCCCTCCACTTT
CASSFGERTEGSPLHF
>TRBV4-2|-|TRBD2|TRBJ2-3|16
TGTGCCAGCAGCCAAAGAGAGCGGGGGCCCACAGATACGCAGTATTTT
CASSQRERGPTDTQYF
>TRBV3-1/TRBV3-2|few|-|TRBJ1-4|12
TGTGCCAGCAGCAACCGGGGTGAAAAACTGTTTTTT
CASSNRGEKLFF
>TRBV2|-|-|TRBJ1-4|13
TGTGCCAGCAGTCTAGGAACTAATGAAAAACTGTTTTTT
CASSLGTNEKLFF
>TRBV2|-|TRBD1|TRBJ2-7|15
TGTGCCAGCAGAGAAGACAGGGTTACGGGGAAAGAGCAGTACTTC
CASREDRVTGKEQYF
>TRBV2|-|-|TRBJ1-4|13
TGTGCCAGCAGTGAATTTGGGGGGACGGGACTGTTTTTT
CASSEFGGTGLFF
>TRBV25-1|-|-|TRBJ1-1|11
TGTGCCAGCAGTGATGGCAGGGAAGCTTTCTTT
CASSDGREAFF
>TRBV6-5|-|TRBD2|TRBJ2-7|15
TGTGCCAGCACCCTAAGCGGGCGGGGGAGCTACGAGCAGTACTTC
CASTLSGRGSYEQYF
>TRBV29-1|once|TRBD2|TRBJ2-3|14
TGCAGCGTAGGGACTAGCGGTAGCACAGATACGCAGTATTTT
CSVGTSGSTDTQYF
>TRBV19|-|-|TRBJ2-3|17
TGTGCCAGTAGTCCGCCCGGGAGAGCTTTTAGCACAGATACGCAGTATTTT
CASSPPGRAFSTDTQYF
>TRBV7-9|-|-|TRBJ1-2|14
TGTGCCAGCAAGGACCCGGGACAAGGCTATGGCTACACCTTC
CASKDPGQGYGYTF
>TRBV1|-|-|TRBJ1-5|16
TGCACCAGCAGCCATACGGATAACAGGGTTGGGCAGCCCCAGCATTTT
CTSSHTDNRVGQPQHF